Below are 23 T cell receptor beta chains sequenced from a single sample in a study of post-analysis software for immune sequencing data. Findings and caveats of the study: In patients, a few TRBV segments were more frequent than in controls, with TRBV5-6, TRBV5-1 and TRBV20-1 among them.

Their antigens remain unidentified. Researchers reported that TCR beta cDNA libraries carried unique molecular identifiers. TCRdb reanalysed the PCR reads using MiXCR and keeps one entry per CDR3 protein. The profile shows approximately 770,000 distinct CDR3 sequences, 40% to 55% of them singletons. Sequencing was done on a sample of blood. All receptors come from a girl between 5 and 17 years old with multiple sclerosis.

The sample holds one count of this clonotype. The rearrangement joins TRBV29-1 to TRBJ2-1, with 10 bases matching TRBD2. This CDR3 is 14 amino acids long. V lost 0 bases and J lost 7; bases outside the gene matches: 3. In germline, CDR1 is SQVTM, CDR2 ANQGSEA. Here the CDR3 reads CSVEEALAGNEQFF. The CDR3 DNA sequence: TGCAGCGTTGAAGAGGCACTAGCGGGGAATGAGCAGTTCTTC.

The chain links TRBV7-2 to TRBJ2-7; no clear D. The CDR3 is made up of 20 amino acids. Between the trimmed V and J ends, which lost 2 bases and 2 bases, there was a span of 28 bases. Germline CDR1 and CDR2: SGHTA and FQGNSA. In nucleotides, the CDR3 is TGTGCCAGCAGCTTACGAGCCCCATTAGGTCGGACGGACCCAGCCTACGAGCAGTACTTC. Translating gives CASSLRAPLGRTDPAYEQYF.

J is TRBJ1-4 and V is TRBV29-1; no definite D call. The germline CDR1 and CDR2 sequences are SQVTM and ANQGSEA. The CDR3 is made up of 13 amino acids. Deletions cut 4 bases from V and 6 bases from J, with 12 bases between. The CDR3 DNA reads as TGCAGCGTTGTTGAAACCACGCATGAAAAACTGTTTTTT. Amino acids: CSVVETTHEKLFF. The variable domain in full, completed from reference TRBV29-1 and TRBJ1-4, reads SAVISQKPSRDICQRGTSLTIQCQVDSQVTMMFWYRQQPGQSLTLIATANQGSEATYESGFVIDKFPISRPNLTFSTLTVSNMSPEDSSIYLCSVVETTHEKLFFGSGTQLSVL.

The chain uses TRBV7-8 and TRBJ2-3; D might be TRBD1 (6 bases). V lost 5 bases, J lost 1 base, and 13 bases lay in between. Germline V gene sequence: CDR1 SGHVS, CDR2 FQNEAQ. The length of the CDR3 is 15 residues. The DNA of the CDR3 is TGTGCCAGCAGCCCCGACAGGTGGGGCACAGATACGCAGTATTTT. It yields the protein CASSPDRWGTDTQYF.

This chain uses TRBV20-1 with TRBJ2-5; 9 nucleotides line up with TRBD2. CDR1 and CDR2 from the germline V gene are DFQATT and SNEGSKA (reference sequence). The CDR3 has 19 residues. With 6 bases clipped from V and 0 bases from J, the junction kept 20 bases outside the gene matches. CDR3 sequence reads: CSADPGLASGGRYQETQYF. For the CDR3, the DNA is TGCAGTGCCGACCCGGGACTAGCATCAGGGGGACGGTACCAAGAGACCCAGTACTTC.

This clonotype was found a few times. The V gene is TRBV7-9, the J gene TRBJ2-5; D call uncertain. The CDR3 sequence is 12 residues long. V was pared by 6 bases and J by 4 bases, with 9 bases between. Germline CDR1 reads SEHNR; CDR2 reads FQNEAQ (reference sequence). The CDR3 sequence: CASRSGTETQYF. CDR3 nucleotides: TGTGCCAGCAGATCCGGCACAGAGACCCAGTACTTC.

This clonotype showed up just a few times. The chain carries TRBV27 and TRBJ2-5, with a possible D match to TRBD2 (6 bases). The CDR3 covers 13 residues. In germline, CDR1 is MNHEY, CDR2 SMNVEV (reference sequence). Trimming removed 4 bases from V and 4 bases from J, with 10 bases in between. Here the CDR3 DNA reads TGTGCCAGCAGTTGGCGGGGTGCAGAGACCCAGTACTTC. The encoded protein is CASSWRGAETQYF.

This chain joins TRBV6-5 and TRBJ2-3, with 9 nucleotides matching TRBD1. The CDR3 covers 12 residues. Germline trimming cut 5 bases from V and 14 bases from J; bases unmatched to any gene: 8. Germline values: CDR1 MNHEY, CDR2 SVGAGI. As DNA, the CDR3 is TGTGCCAGCAGTCCCGGACAGGGGATTTGGTATTTT. This translates into CASSPGQGIWYF.

CDR3 in amino acids: CASRWTGDTQYF. CDR3 nucleotide sequence: TGCGCCAGCAGATGGACGGGAGATACGCAGTATTTT. The chain joins TRBV5-1 to TRBJ2-3; D uncertain. Trimming shortened V by 5 bases and J by 5 bases, and 9 bases separated the two germline ends. The CDR3 is 12 amino acids. Germline CDR1 reads SGHRS; CDR2 reads YFSETQ.

The rearrangement links TRBV6-1 to TRBJ2-1; D call uncertain. CDR1 is MNHNS and CDR2 is SASEGT in the germline V gene. V was trimmed by 7 bases and J by 9 bases, leaving 16 bases between them. This CDR3 is 13 amino acids long. CDR3 DNA: TGTGCCAGCAAGCTAGGTTCTCCCCTTGAGCAGTTCTTC. Its translation: CASKLGSPLEQFF.

V is TRBV27 and J is TRBJ2-4; 7 bases match TRBD2. The J call may be in error: the DNA end matches TRBJ2-7 better. This CDR3 has 17 residues. Germline V CDR1 and CDR2: MNHEY, SMNVEV (reference sequence). The CDR3 coding sequence is TGTGCCAGCAGTTCCTTCCGGGATGGGGCGGGAGTTAACGAGCAGTACTTC. This encodes CASSSFRDGAGVNEQYF.

This clonotype has just a few counts. One end of the junction fails to match germline, which may point to a read error. The gene calls are TRBV5-1 and TRBJ2-1; 13 positions match TRBD2. The germline V gene has CDR1 SGHRS and CDR2 YFSETQ. The length of the CDR3 is 14 residues. As DNA, the CDR3 is TGTGCCAGCAGTCCGGGACTAGCGGGATCTGAGCAGTTCTTC. Encoded protein: CASSPGLAGSEQFF.

The chain links TRBV7-2 to TRBJ1-2, with D unresolved. Between the trimmed V and J ends, which lost 0 bases and 0 bases, there was a span of 5 bases. CDR1 and CDR2 (germline): SGHTA, FQGNSA. The CDR3 loop spans 14 amino acids. For the CDR3, the DNA is TGTGCCAGCAGCTTAGCGAAAGCTAACTATGGCTACACCTTC. Translation gives CASSLAKANYGYTF. The variable domain in full, with the rest retrieved from reference TRBV7-2 and TRBJ1-2, is GAGVSQSPSNKVTEKGKDVELRCDPISGHTALYWYRQSLGQGLEFLIYFQGNSAPDKSGLPSDRFSAERTGGSVSTLTIQRTQQEDSAVYLCASSLAKANYGYTFGSGTRLTVV.

This clonotype was found a few times. The J gene is TRBJ2-7, the V gene TRBV27; TRBD2 matches at 7 bases. The CDR3 runs to 13 residues. Germline lookup yields CDR1 MNHEY and CDR2 SMNVEV (reference sequence). The V gene end was trimmed by 0 bases and the J gene end by 5 bases; junction bases not matched to a gene: 1. CDR3 residues: CASSLSGGNEQYF. Here the CDR3 DNA reads TGTGCCAGCAGTTTATCGGGAGGGAACGAGCAGTACTTC.

V and J are TRBV29-1 and TRBJ2-5, with 13 bases lining up with TRBD2. The CDR3 covers 14 residues. V lost 7 bases to trimming and J lost 4 bases; unmatched junction nucleotides: 6. CDR1 SQVTM and CDR2 ANQGSEA come from the germline V gene. DNA of the CDR3: TGCAGCGCCAATGGACTAGCGGGAGTAGAGACCCAGTACTTC. This codes for CSANGLAGVETQYF.

This clonotype was counted a few times. The rearrangement joins TRBV5-1 to TRBJ2-1, with 16 bases that match TRBD2. CDR3 size: 18 residues. Trimming removed 3 bases from V and 4 bases from J; junction bases left unmatched: 7. Germline-derived CDR1 and CDR2 are SGHRS and YFSETQ. CDR3 DNA: TGCGCCAGCAGCTCGGGACTAGCGGGAGGGCGGTTTTACAATGAGCAGTTCTTC. It yields the protein CASSSGLAGGRFYNEQFF.

The chain is built from TRBV4-2 and TRBJ1-4, with TRBD1 as a possible D gene (6 bases). The V gene's germline CDR1 is LGHNA and CDR2 YNFKEQ. Trimming left V 0 bases short and J 5 bases short, with 13 bases between. The CDR3 totals 16 residues. CDR3 loop: CASSQDPWQGNEKLFF. CDR3 bases: TGTGCCAGCAGCCAAGATCCTTGGCAGGGGAATGAAAAACTGTTTTTT.

The rearrangement joins TRBV30 to TRBJ2-1; a possible D gene is TRBD2 (6 bases). Trimming removed 4 bases at V and 2 bases at J, with 12 bases between. Germline V gene data show CDR1 as GTSNPN and CDR2 as SVGIG (reference sequence). CDR3 length: 14 residues. The CDR3 protein is CAWNSGLAYNEQFF. The CDR3 DNA reads as TGTGCCTGGAACTCGGGACTTGCCTACAATGAGCAGTTCTTC.

The sample holds a few counts of this clonotype. As DNA, the CDR3 is TGTGCCAGCAGCTTTCGACAGGGGGGAGGCTACACCTTC. This translates into CASSFRQGGGYTF. V usage is TRBV7-2 and J usage is TRBJ1-2; 9 nucleotides align to TRBD1. The V and J ends lost 3 bases and 8 bases, in that order; junction bases with no gene match: 4. This CDR3 is 13 amino acids long. CDR1 is SGHTA, CDR2 FQGNSA, per germline.

V and J are TRBV7-3 and TRBJ2-3; D not certain. V gave up 5 bases and J gave up 2 bases, with 8 bases separating them. There are 13 residues in the CDR3. Germline CDR1 and CDR2: SGHTA and FQGTGA. CDR3 region: CASSPDFTDTQYF. DNA for the CDR3: TGTGCCAGCAGCCCCGACTTCACAGATACGCAGTATTTT.

V is TRBV27 and J is TRBJ2-1; D is ambiguous. The germline CDR1 and CDR2 sequences are MNHEY and SMNVEV (reference sequence). The CDR3 spans 13 residues. Trimming took off 3 bases at V and 7 bases at J, with 10 bases between the two ends. CDR3 sequence: CASSLSVENEQFF. As DNA, the CDR3 is TGTGCCAGCAGTTTGAGCGTGGAGAATGAGCAGTTCTTC.

The V call is TRBV20-1, the J call TRBJ2-5, with D possibly matching TRBD2 (5 bases). The DNA matches TRBJ2-7 better at its end, which makes the J call doubtful. This CDR3 is built from 13 residues. Germline CDR1 reads DFQATT; CDR2 reads SNEGSKA (reference sequence). In DNA form, the CDR3 reads TGCAGTGCTAGAGCCGTCGGGAACGGCGAGCAGTACTTC. This sequence encodes CSARAVGNGEQYF.

This chain joins TRBV12-3 or TRBV12-4 and TRBJ1-6; perhaps TRBD1 as D (5 bases). This CDR3 has 16 amino acids. The V end was cut by 6 bases, the J end by 9 bases, with 21 bases between. This CDR3 reads CASSPVPPGVSSPLHF. Here the CDR3 DNA reads TGTGCCAGCAGCCCAGTACCCCCGGGGGTGAGTTCACCCCTCCACTTT.